The rows below give T cell receptor beta chains drawn from one sample of a study of vaccination and CD4 T cells after COVID-19. In TCRdb, the PCR reads were re-called with MiXCR into one record per CDR3 protein. The table has about 15,000 distinct CDR3 sequences, 40% to 45% seen once. What these receptors recognize is not known. Sample: cultured CD4+ T cells from blood. These receptors were collected from a human donor with COVID-19. CDR3s include the opening cysteine and the closing phenylalanine or tryptophan. The D gene is left open where the match is weak. Not all rows give a size; the values are once, few, many and, for expanded clones, a class.

>-|16|TRBJ2-7|TRBV15|-
CATSRNLGALAYEQYF
TGTGCCACCAGCAGGAATCTGGGGGCGCTGGCCTACGAGCAGTACTTC
>-|15|TRBJ1-4|TRBV28|once
CASIEGGVTNEKLFF
TGTGCCAGCATCGAGGGGGGGGTAACTAATGAAAAACTGTTTTTT
>TRBD2|13|TRBJ2-5|TRBV20-1|-
CSAPGLVAQTQYF
TGCAGTGCCCCGGGACTAGTTGCGCAGACCCAGTACTTC
>-|15|TRBJ2-3|TRBV5-1|-
CASSPSGTNTDTQYF
TGCGCCAGCAGCCCGTCCGGGACCAACACAGATACGCAGTATTTT
>-|19|TRBJ2-4|TRBV7-9|few
CASSLDLSWRGVAKNIQYF
TGTGCCAGCAGCTTAGATCTTTCCTGGCGGGGCGTAGCCAAAAACATTCAGTACTTC
>TRBD2|15|TRBJ2-5|TRBV27|-
CASSDPGLGSWTQYF
TGTGCCAGCAGTGACCCGGGACTAGGAAGTTGGACCCAGTACTTC
>-|15|TRBJ2-3|TRBV5-1|few
CASSLSQGSTDTQYF
TGCGCCAGCAGCTTGTCACAGGGTAGCACAGATACGCAGTATTTT
>-|16|TRBJ2-3|TRBV7-8|few
CASSKDGVPKGDTQYF
TGTGCCAGCAGCAAAGATGGCGTCCCAAAGGGTGATACGCAGTATTTT
>-|15|TRBJ1-6|TRBV5-3|-
CASSLARGLDSPLHF
TGTGCCAGCAGCTTGGCCCGGGGGCTTGACTCACCCCTCCACTTT
>-|15|TRBJ1-6|TRBV25-1|-
CAIFRGTHDNSPLHF
TGTGCCATTTTCAGGGGAACCCATGATAATTCACCCCTCCACTTT
>TRBD2|20|TRBJ2-1|TRBV4-1|-
CASSQPGGSVGGRSYNEQFF
TGCGCCAGCAGCCAACCGGGAGGAAGCGTGGGGGGTAGGTCCTACAATGAGCAGTTCTTC
>-|15|TRBJ2-3|TRBV10-3|-
CAISESVEYADTQYF
TGTGCCATCAGTGAGTCGGTCGAGTACGCAGATACGCAGTATTTT
>-|15|TRBJ1-3|TRBV19|-
CASSIEQDSGNTIYF
TGTGCCAGTAGTATTGAACAGGACTCTGGAAACACCATATATTTT
>-|16|TRBJ1-6|TRBV5-8|few
CASSSEPGTYNSPLHF
TGTGCCAGCAGCTCCGAACCCGGGACCTATAATTCACCCCTCCACTTT
>TRBD1|13|TRBJ1-1|TRBV6-1|-
CASTPGGYTEAFF
TGTGCCAGCACCCCAGGGGGGTACACTGAAGCTTTCTTT
>-|14|TRBJ2-3|TRBV11-2|-
CASSFGLDTQGQYF
TGTGCCAGCAGCTTCGGACTCGATACCCAGGGGCAGTATTTT
>-|13|TRBJ1-2|TRBV19|-
CASSIDWVGGYTF
TGTGCCAGTAGTATAGATTGGGTGGGTGGCTACACCTTC
>TRBD1|17|TRBJ1-5|TRBV20-1|-
CSARRPAGQVGNQPQHF
TGCAGTGCTAGACGTCCGGCAGGACAGGTGGGCAATCAGCCCCAGCATTTT
>-|16|TRBJ2-3|TRBV6-5|few
CASSYSGGASTDTQYF
TGTGCCAGCAGTTACTCTGGCGGGGCGAGCACAGATACGCAGTATTTT
>-|16|TRBJ2-3|TRBV7-2|once
CASSLARLDGTDTQYF
TGTGCCAGCAGCTTAGCGAGACTAGATGGCACAGATACGCAGTATTTT
>-|15|TRBJ1-1|TRBV5-4|-
CASSPAKTVGTEAFF
TGTGCCAGCAGCCCGGCAAAAACGGTGGGCACTGAAGCTTTCTTT
>-|12|TRBJ1-1|TRBV7-9|few
CASSLVGYEAFF
TGTGCCAGCAGCTTAGTCGGTTATGAAGCTTTCTTT